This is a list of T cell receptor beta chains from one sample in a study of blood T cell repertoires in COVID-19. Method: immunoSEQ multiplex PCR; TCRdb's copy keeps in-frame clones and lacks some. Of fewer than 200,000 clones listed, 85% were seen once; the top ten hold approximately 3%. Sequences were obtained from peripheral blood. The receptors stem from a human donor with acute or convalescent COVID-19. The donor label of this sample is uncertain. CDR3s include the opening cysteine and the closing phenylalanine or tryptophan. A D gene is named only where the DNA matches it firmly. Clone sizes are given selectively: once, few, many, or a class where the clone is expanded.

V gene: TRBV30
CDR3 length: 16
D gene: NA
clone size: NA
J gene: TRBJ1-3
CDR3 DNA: TGTGCCTGGAGTGTAAGGGGACATATCTCTGGAAACACCATATATTTT
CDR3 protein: CAWSVRGHISGNTIYF

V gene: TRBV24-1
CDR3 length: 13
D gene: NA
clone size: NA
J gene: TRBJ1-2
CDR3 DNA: TGTGCCACCAGTGTGAGGGAAAACTATGGCTACACCTTC
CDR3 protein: CATSVRENYGYTF

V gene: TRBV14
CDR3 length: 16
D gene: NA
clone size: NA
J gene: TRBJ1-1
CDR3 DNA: TGTGCCAGCAGCCCAAGAGGATCCGTCCGGAACACTGAAGCTTTCTTT
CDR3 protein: CASSPRGSVRNTEAFF

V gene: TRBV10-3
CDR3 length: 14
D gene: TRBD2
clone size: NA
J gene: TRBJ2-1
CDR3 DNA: TGTGCCATCAGGCATAGCGGGGGGGGAAATGAGCAGTTCTTC
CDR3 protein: CAIRHSGGGNEQFF

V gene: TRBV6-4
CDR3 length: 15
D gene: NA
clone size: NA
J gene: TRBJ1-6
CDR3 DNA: TGTGCCAGCAGTGACCAGGATTTACCCACTTCACCCCTCCACTTT
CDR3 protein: CASSDQDLPTSPLHF

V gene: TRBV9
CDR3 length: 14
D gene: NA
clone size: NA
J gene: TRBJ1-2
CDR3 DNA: TGTGCCAGCAGCGTAGGCAGGGCAATCTATGGCTACACCTTC
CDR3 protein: CASSVGRAIYGYTF

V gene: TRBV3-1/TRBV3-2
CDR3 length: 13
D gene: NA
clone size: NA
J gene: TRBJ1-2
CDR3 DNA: TGTGCCAGCAGCCAAAAAGGGGGGGCTGGCTACACCTTC
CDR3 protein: CASSQKGGAGYTF

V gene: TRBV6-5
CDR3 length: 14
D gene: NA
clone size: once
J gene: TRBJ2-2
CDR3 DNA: TGTGCCAGCAGTTATCAGGGAGGCACCGGGGAGCTGTTTTTT
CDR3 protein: CASSYQGGTGELFF

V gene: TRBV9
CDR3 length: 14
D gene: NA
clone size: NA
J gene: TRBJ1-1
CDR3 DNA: TGTGCCAGCAGCGTAGAGGGACAAAACACTGAAGCTTTCTTT
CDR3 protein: CASSVEGQNTEAFF

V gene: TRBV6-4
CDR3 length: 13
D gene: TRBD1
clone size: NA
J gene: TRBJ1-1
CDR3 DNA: TGTGCCAGCAGCAGGGGGTCGGGCACTGAAGCTTTCTTT
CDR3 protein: CASSRGSGTEAFF

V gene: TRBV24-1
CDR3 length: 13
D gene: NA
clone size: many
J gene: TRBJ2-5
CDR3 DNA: TGTGCCACCAGTCGGGACTCTCAAGAGACCCAGTACTTC
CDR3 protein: CATSRDSQETQYF

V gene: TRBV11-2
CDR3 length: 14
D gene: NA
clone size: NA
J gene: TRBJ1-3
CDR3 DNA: TGTGCCAGCAGCTCCACACACTCTGGAAACACCATATATTTT
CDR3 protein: CASSSTHSGNTIYF